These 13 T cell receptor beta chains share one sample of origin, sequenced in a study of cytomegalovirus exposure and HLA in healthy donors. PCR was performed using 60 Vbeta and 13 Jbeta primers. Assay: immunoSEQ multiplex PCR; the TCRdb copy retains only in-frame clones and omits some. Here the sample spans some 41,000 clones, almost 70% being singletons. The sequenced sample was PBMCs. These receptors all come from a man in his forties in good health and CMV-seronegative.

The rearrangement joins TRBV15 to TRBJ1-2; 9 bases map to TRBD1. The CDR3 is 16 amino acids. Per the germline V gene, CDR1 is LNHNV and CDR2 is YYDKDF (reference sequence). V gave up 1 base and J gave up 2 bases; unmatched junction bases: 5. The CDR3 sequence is CATSRAGGTGNYGYTF. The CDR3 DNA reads TGTGCCACCAGCAGAGCGGGGGGGACAGGGAACTATGGCTACACCTTC.

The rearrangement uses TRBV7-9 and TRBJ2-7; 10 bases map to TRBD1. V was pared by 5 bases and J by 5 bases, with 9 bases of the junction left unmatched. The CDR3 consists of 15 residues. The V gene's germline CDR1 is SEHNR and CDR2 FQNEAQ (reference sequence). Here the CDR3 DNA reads TGTGCCAGCAGCCCAAAGGGGACAGGGGTCCACGAGCAGTACTTC. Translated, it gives CASSPKGTGVHEQYF. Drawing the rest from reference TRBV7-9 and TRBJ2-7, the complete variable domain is DTGVSQNPRHKITKRGQNVTFRCDPISEHNRLYWYRQTLGQGPEFLTYFQNEAQLEKSRLLSDRFSAERPKGSFSTLEIQRTEQGDSAMYLCASSPKGTGVHEQYFGPGTRLTVT.

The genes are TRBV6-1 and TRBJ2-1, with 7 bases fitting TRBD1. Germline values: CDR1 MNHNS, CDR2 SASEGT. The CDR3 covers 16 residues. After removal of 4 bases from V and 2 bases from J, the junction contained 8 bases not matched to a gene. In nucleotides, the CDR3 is TGTGCCAGCAGTGGACAGGGTGGAGCCCCCTACAATGAGCAGTTCTTC. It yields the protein CASSGQGGAPYNEQFF.

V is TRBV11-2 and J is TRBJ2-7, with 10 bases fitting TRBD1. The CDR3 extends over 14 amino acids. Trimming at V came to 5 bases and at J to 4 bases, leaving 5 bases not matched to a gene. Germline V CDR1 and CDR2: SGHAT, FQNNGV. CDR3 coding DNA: TGTGCCAGCAGCGCTGGGGACAGGGGTTACGAGCAGTACTTC. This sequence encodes CASSAGDRGYEQYF.

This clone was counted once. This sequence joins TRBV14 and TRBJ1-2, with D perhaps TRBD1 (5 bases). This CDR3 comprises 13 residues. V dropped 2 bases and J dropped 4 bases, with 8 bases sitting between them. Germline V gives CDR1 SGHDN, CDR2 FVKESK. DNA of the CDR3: TGTGCCAGCAGCCAATACAGGACCTATGGCTACACCTTC. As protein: CASSQYRTYGYTF.

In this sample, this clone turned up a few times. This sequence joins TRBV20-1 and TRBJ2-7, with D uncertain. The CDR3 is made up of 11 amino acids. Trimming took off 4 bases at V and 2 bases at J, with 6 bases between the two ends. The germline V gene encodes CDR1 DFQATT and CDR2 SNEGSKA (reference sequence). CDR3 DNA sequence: TGCAGTGCTAATAGTGCCTACGAGCAGTACTTC. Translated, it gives CSANSAYEQYF.

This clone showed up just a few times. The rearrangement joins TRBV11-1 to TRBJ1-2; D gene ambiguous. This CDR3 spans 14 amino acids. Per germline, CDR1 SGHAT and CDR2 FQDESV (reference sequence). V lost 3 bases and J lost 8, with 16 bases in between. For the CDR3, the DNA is TGTGCCAGCAGCTTCCAGTTCAACGGGGTCGGCTACACCTTC. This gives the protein CASSFQFNGVGYTF. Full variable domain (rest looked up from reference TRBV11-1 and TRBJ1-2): EAEVAQSPRYKITEKSQAVAFWCDPISGHATLYWYRQILGQGPELLVQFQDESVVDDSQLPKDRFSAERLKGVDSTLKIQPAELGDSAMYLCASSFQFNGVGYTFGSGTRLTVV.

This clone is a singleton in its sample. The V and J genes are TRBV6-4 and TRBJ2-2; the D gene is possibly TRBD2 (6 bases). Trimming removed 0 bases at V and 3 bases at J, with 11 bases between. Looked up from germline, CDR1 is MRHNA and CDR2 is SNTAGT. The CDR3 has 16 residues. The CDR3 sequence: CASSDSFREDTGELFF. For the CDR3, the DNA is TGTGCCAGCAGTGACTCGTTCAGGGAGGACACCGGGGAGCTGTTTTTT.

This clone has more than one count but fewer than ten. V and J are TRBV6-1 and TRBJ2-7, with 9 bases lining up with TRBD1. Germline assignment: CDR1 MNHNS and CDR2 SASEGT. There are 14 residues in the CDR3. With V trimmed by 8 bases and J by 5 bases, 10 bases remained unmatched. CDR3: CASRYKGQGHEQYF. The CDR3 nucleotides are TGTGCCAGCCGATACAAGGGACAGGGCCACGAGCAGTACTTC.

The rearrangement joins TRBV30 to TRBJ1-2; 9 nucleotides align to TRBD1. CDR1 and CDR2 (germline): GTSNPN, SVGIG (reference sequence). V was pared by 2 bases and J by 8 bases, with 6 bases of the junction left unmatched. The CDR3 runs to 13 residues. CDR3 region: CAWSWDRARGYTF. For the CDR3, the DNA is TGTGCCTGGAGTTGGGACAGGGCGAGAGGCTACACCTTC.

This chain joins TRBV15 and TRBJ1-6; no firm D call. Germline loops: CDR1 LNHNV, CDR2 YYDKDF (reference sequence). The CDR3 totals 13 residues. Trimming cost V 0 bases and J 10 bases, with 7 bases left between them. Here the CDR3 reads CATSRDLGSPLHF. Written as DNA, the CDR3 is TGTGCCACCAGCAGAGATTTGGGCTCACCCCTCCACTTT.

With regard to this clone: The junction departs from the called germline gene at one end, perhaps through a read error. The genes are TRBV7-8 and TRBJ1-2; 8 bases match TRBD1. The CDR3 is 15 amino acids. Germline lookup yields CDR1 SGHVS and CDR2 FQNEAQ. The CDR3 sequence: CAGSDRTGYNYGYTF. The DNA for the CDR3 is TGTGCCGGCAGCGATAGGACAGGGTATAACTATGGCTACACCTTC.

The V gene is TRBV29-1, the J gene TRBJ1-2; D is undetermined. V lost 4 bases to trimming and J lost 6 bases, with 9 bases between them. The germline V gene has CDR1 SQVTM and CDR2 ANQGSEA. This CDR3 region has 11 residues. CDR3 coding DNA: TGCAGCGTTGTCCAGGATGATGGCTACACCTTC. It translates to CSVVQDDGYTF.